This entry lists 30 T cell receptor beta chains sequenced from one sample in a study of identifying expanded T cells in peripheral blood. Profiled with immunoSEQ multiplex PCR; TCRdb holds only in-frame clones, not every one. In the table there are some 78,000 clones, 88% of which are singletons. Sequenced: blood. These receptors came from a person aged 18-70 years in good health.

The V gene is TRBV29-1, the J gene TRBJ2-3; D call uncertain. Germline CDR1 reads SQVTM; CDR2 reads ANQGSEA. The CDR3 has 15 amino acids. With 6 bases removed from V and 4 bases from J, the gap between germline ends came to 20 bases. CDR3 region: CSVNRLKRTADTQYF. CDR3 DNA sequence: TGCAGCGTCAATAGACTGAAGAGGACGGCAGATACGCAGTATTTT.

This clone was observed a single time. J is TRBJ2-6 and V is TRBV7-8, with a weak D call TRBD2 (6 bases). Germline V gene lookup returns CDR1 SGHVS and CDR2 FQNEAQ. Trimming removed 6 bases from V and 0 bases from J, with 21 bases in between. The CDR3 extends over 19 amino acids. CDR3 nucleotide sequence: TGTGCCAGCAGTCTTCCGGGACTCGCCTTGAGCTCTGGGGCCAACGTCCTGACTTTC. This translates into CASSLPGLALSSGANVLTF.

The chain links TRBV6-5 to TRBJ1-3; D is unresolved. This CDR3 spans 11 amino acids. Per the germline V gene, CDR1 is MNHEY and CDR2 is SVGAGI. V was clipped by 10 bases and J by 3 bases, with 7 bases between them. In nucleotides, the CDR3 is TGTGCCACCAGGAATGGAAACACCATATATTTT. Translated: CATRNGNTIYF.

The J gene is TRBJ1-1, the V gene TRBV10-3, with TRBD1 matching over 7 bases. V shed 10 bases, J shed 1 base, and the junction held 6 bases outside the gene matches. Looked up from germline, CDR1 is ENHRY and CDR2 is SYGVKD. The CDR3 extends over 13 amino acids. This chain's CDR3 is CASTGTENTEAFF. For the CDR3, the DNA is TGTGCCAGCACCGGGACAGAGAACACTGAAGCTTTCTTT.

The genes are TRBV5-1 and TRBJ2-5, with 7 bases matching TRBD1. Germline V lookup: CDR1 SGHRS, CDR2 YFSETQ. The CDR3 contains 14 residues. J gave up 3 bases and V 4 bases, and 6 bases lay outside the gene matches. The CDR3 coding sequence is TGCGCCAGCAGCCGCGCCGACAGGGAAGAGACCCAGTACTTC. As protein: CASSRADREETQYF.

This clone was picked up one time. V usage is TRBV19 and J usage is TRBJ2-1; either TRBD1 or TRBD2 may fit D (5 bases each). Trimming took off 5 bases at V and 7 bases at J, with 15 bases between the two ends. The germline CDR1 and CDR2 sequences are LNHDA and SQIVND (reference sequence). The CDR3 runs 14 residues. CDR3 sequence (DNA): TGTGCCAGTAGTTCGTCCGGGACCTTAAATGAGCAGTTCTTC. It codes for CASSSSGTLNEQFF.

The rearrangement links TRBV6-1 to TRBJ2-7, with D tentatively TRBD1 or TRBD2 (5 bases each). From germline, CDR1 is MNHNS and CDR2 SASEGT. V was pared by 3 bases and J by 13 bases, with 16 bases between. CDR3 length equals 12 residues. Written as DNA, the CDR3 is TGTGCCAGCAGTGAGCGAGGGACCTCCTTTTACTTC. Its translation: CASSERGTSFYF.

The chain links TRBV6-6 to TRBJ1-1, with D unclear. The CDR3 covers 13 residues. Trimming pared 7 bases from V and 4 bases from J, leaving 13 bases between. CDR1 MNHNY and CDR2 SVGAGI come from the germline V gene (reference sequence). CDR3 amino acids: CASTQTVGTEAFF. CDR3 coding DNA: TGTGCCAGCACCCAGACGGTAGGCACTGAAGCTTTCTTT.

This chain joins TRBV6-5 and TRBJ1-3, with D perhaps TRBD1 (6 bases). Per the germline V gene, CDR1 is MNHEY and CDR2 is SVGAGI. There are 13 residues in the CDR3. V shed 5 bases and J shed 4 bases, with 9 bases lying between them. The CDR3 DNA follows: TGTGCCAGCAGTCTAGACAGGGGAAACACCATATATTTT. It encodes CASSLDRGNTIYF.

The V and J genes are TRBV7-2 and TRBJ1-2, with no clear D. The germline V gene has CDR1 SGHTA and CDR2 FQGNSA. The CDR3 runs 13 residues. Deletions cut 1 base from V and 4 bases from J, with 7 bases between. The CDR3 here is CASSLGRSYGYTF. The CDR3 nucleotides are TGTGCCAGCAGCTTAGGGCGGAGCTATGGCTACACCTTC.

The chain carries TRBV5-1 and TRBJ2-7; D remains unclear. Germline CDR1 is SGHRS and CDR2 is YFSETQ. V was pared by 0 bases and J by 1 base, with 11 bases between. This CDR3 spans 15 amino acids. The CDR3 loop is CASSLGPTESYEQYF. For the CDR3, the DNA is TGCGCCAGCAGCTTGGGCCCTACCGAATCCTACGAGCAGTACTTC.

V usage is TRBV28 and J usage is TRBJ2-2, with TRBD2 matching 9 bases. This CDR3 spans 19 amino acids. CDR1 is MDHEN and CDR2 is SYDVKM in the germline V gene. V trimming: 5 bases; J trimming: 5 bases; junction bases outside the gene matches: 18. The CDR3 DNA sequence: TGTGCCAGCAGTCCCTCCCCCCGGGCGGGGGGGTTTCTAACCGGGGAGCTGTTTTTT. This sequence encodes CASSPSPRAGGFLTGELFF.

This sequence joins TRBV20-1 and TRBJ2-7; no clear D. The germline V gene encodes CDR1 DFQATT and CDR2 SNEGSKA (reference sequence). Trimming took 5 bases from V and 1 from J, leaving 6 bases between them. The CDR3 covers 11 residues. The CDR3 coding sequence is TGCAGTGCTCTGAAATCCTACGAGCAGTACTTC. It translates to CSALKSYEQYF.

The genes are TRBV18 and TRBJ1-4; D is ambiguous. Germline lookup yields CDR1 KGHSH and CDR2 LQKENI. V was clipped by 2 bases and J by 5 bases, with 9 bases between them. The CDR3 is 14 amino acids. CDR3 residues: CASSPRQTNEKLFF. The CDR3 DNA sequence: TGTGCCAGCTCACCAAGGCAGACGAATGAAAAACTGTTTTTT. Drawing the rest from reference TRBV18 and TRBJ1-4, the complete variable domain is NAGVMQNPRHLVRRRGQEARLRCSPMKGHSHVYWYRQLPEEGLKFMVYLQKENIIDESGMPKERFSAEFPKEGPSILRIQQVVRGDSAAYFCASSPRQTNEKLFFGSGTQLSVL.

This chain joins TRBV14 and TRBJ2-6; possibly TRBD2 for D (5 bases). V gave up 2 bases and J gave up 5 bases, with 13 bases separating them. Germline V gene sequence: CDR1 SGHDN, CDR2 FVKESK. The CDR3 consists of 16 residues. The CDR3 here is CASSQPDGKRANVLTF. The CDR3 region has the DNA TGTGCCAGCAGCCAACCGGACGGGAAAAGGGCCAACGTCCTGACTTTC.

The gene calls are TRBV7-8 and TRBJ1-1; D perhaps matches TRBD1 (5 bases). Germline-derived CDR1 and CDR2 are SGHVS and FQNEAQ. This CDR3 has 14 amino acids. Trimming removed 1 base from V and 5 bases from J, with 11 bases in between. The CDR3, as DNA: TGTGCCAGCAGCTTAGGTGGGGCCCGGACTGAAGCTTTCTTT. Translated: CASSLGGARTEAFF.

V is TRBV5-8 and J is TRBJ2-3; 8 positions match TRBD2. The CDR3 has 19 residues. J lost 1 base, V lost 0 bases, and 13 bases had no gene match. CDR1 and CDR2 from the germline V gene are SGHTS and YDEGEE. CDR3 in DNA: TGTGCCAGCAGCTTGGCCGGCCGGCTACTAGCGGCAGGCACAGATACGCAGTATTTT. This codes for CASSLAGRLLAAGTDTQYF.

This clone was seen a handful of times. The chain combines TRBV4-1 with TRBJ2-7, with 12 positions matching TRBD2. Losses at the gene ends were 1 base for V and 5 bases for J; bases not matched to a gene: 3. This CDR3 contains 15 residues. Germline CDR1 reads MGHRA; CDR2 reads YSYEKL. This CDR3 reads CASSQGTSGVDEQYF. The CDR3 nucleotides read TGCGCCAGCAGCCAAGGGACTAGCGGGGTGGACGAGCAGTACTTC.

The chain couples TRBV10-1 to TRBJ2-3; maybe TRBD2 (5 bases). This CDR3 has 15 residues. V gave up 10 bases and J gave up 1 base, with 18 bases separating them. The V gene's germline CDR1 is WNHNN and CDR2 SYGVQD (reference sequence). The CDR3, as DNA: TGCGCCACCACGACCCGCCGCGGGTGCACAGATACGCAGTATTTT. Its protein product is CATTTRRGCTDTQYF.

The genes are TRBV7-2 and TRBJ1-2; D gene ambiguous. V dropped 1 base and J dropped 2 bases, with 8 bases sitting between them. The CDR3 extends over 14 amino acids. Germline V gene lookup returns CDR1 SGHTA and CDR2 FQGNSA. CDR3 sequence: CASSLVLGNYGYTF. In DNA, the CDR3 is TGTGCCAGCAGCTTAGTTCTGGGGAACTATGGCTACACCTTC.

The J gene is TRBJ1-6, the V gene TRBV18; no firm D call. Looked up from germline, CDR1 is KGHSH and CDR2 is LQKENI. V gave up 3 bases and J gave up 0 bases, with 15 bases separating them. This CDR3 contains 18 residues. In DNA form, the CDR3 reads TGTGCCAGCTCACCCTCCTGGCGGGAGAGCTCCTATAATTCACCCCTCCACTTT. Encoded protein: CASSPSWRESSYNSPLHF.

The chain is built from TRBV4-3 and TRBJ1-3; D call uncertain. CDR1 and CDR2 from the germline V gene are LGHNA and YSLEER. The V and J ends lost 4 bases and 2 bases respectively, with 15 bases between them. The CDR3 spans 16 residues. The CDR3 here is CASSPERVAAGNTIYF. As DNA, the CDR3 is TGCGCCAGCAGCCCTGAAAGGGTAGCGGCTGGAAACACCATATATTTT.

As DNA, the CDR3 is TGTGCCAGCAGCTCCAACGGGGGGGCCTCCCCCGGGGAGCTGTTTTTT. Encoded protein: CASSSNGGASPGELFF. V usage is TRBV7-2 and J usage is TRBJ2-2; 8 positions agree with TRBD2. CDR1 and CDR2 (germline): SGHTA, FQGNSA. CDR3 length equals 16 residues. The trim removed 4 bases at V and 6 bases at J, leaving 10 bases unmatched.

The rearrangement links TRBV7-2 to TRBJ2-7, with D maybe TRBD1 (5 bases). The germline V gene encodes CDR1 SGHTA and CDR2 FQGNSA. V lost 2 bases and J 10 bases, leaving 9 bases between the germline ends. CDR3 length: 11 residues. CDR3 DNA: TGTGCCAGCAGCTTAAGGCAGGGACAGTACTTC. It translates to CASSLRQGQYF.

Written as DNA, the CDR3 is TGTGCCACCAGCCCACGAGGAGGGGAGAGCCACAATCAGCCCCAGCATTTT. This encodes CATSPRGGESHNQPQHF. The rearrangement links TRBV15 to TRBJ1-5, with a tentative D call TRBD1 (5 bases). In germline, CDR1 is LNHNV, CDR2 YYDKDF (reference sequence). The CDR3 extends over 17 amino acids. V lost 5 bases to trimming and J lost 3 bases, with 20 bases between them.

The chain is built from TRBV7-2 and TRBJ2-7; D perhaps matches TRBD2 (6 bases). This CDR3 is 16 amino acids long. The V gene lost 3 bases and the J gene lost 4 bases, with 19 bases spanning the gap. Germline CDR1 and CDR2: SGHTA and FQGNSA. The CDR3 reads CASSLGGGVVPYEQYF. In DNA, the CDR3 is TGTGCCAGCAGCTTGGGCGGCGGGGTGGTGCCGTACGAGCAGTACTTC.

The chain couples TRBV4-3 to TRBJ1-2; 8 bases map to TRBD1. The germline gives CDR1 LGHNA, CDR2 YSLEER. With 2 bases clipped from V and 3 bases from J, the junction kept 5 bases outside the gene matches. The CDR3 is made up of 15 amino acids. This CDR3 is CASSQHGQGDYGYTF. The CDR3 DNA is TGCGCCAGCAGCCAACACGGACAGGGAGACTATGGCTACACCTTC.

The chain employs TRBV9 and TRBJ1-1, with D uncertain. The CDR3 extends over 14 amino acids. The V gene's germline CDR1 is SGDLS and CDR2 YYNGEE. Trimming stripped 2 bases from V and 3 bases from J, with 11 bases between. CDR3 bases: TGTGCCAGCAGCGTGGCGCCTGTGGACACTGAAGCTTTCTTT. The encoded protein is CASSVAPVDTEAFF.

The chain carries TRBV18 and TRBJ1-2; tentative D call: TRBD1 (5 bases). In germline, CDR1 is KGHSH, CDR2 LQKENI. With 2 bases removed from V and 0 bases from J, the gap between germline ends came to 13 bases. The CDR3 contains 16 residues. CDR3 protein: CASSPSRGSTNYGYTF. CDR3 DNA sequence: TGTGCCAGCTCACCATCTAGGGGCTCCACTAACTATGGCTACACCTTC.

J is TRBJ2-7 and V is TRBV5-6; 7 bases line up with TRBD2. V was clipped by 0 bases and J by 2 bases; unmatched bases: 11. From germline, CDR1 is SGHDT and CDR2 YYEEEE. The CDR3 has 17 amino acids. CDR3 amino acids: CASSLAGEAGLTYEQYF. In DNA form, the CDR3 reads TGTGCCAGCAGCTTGGCTGGGGAAGCGGGGCTGACCTACGAGCAGTACTTC. Drawing the rest from reference TRBV5-6 and TRBJ2-7, the complete variable domain is DAGVTQSPTHLIKTRGQQVTLRCSPKSGHDTVSWYQQALGQGPQFIFQYYEEEERQRGNFPDRFSGHQFPNYSSELNVNALLLGDSALYLCASSLAGEAGLTYEQYFGPGTRLTVT.